This passage covers 17 T cell receptor beta chains from one sample sequenced in a study of shared clonotypes between healthy human individuals. Here immunoSEQ multiplex PCR was the method, and the copy in TCRdb shows in-frame clones only, minus some. The repertoire consists of approximately 1,000,000 clones, with approximately 80% occurring once and the leading ten covering about 0.94%. Source material: memory CD4+ T cells from PBMCs. As for subset: CD45RA-negative fraction. These TCRs come from a man younger than 35 in good health. Some clones in this sample may be carry-over from other donors' samples.

J is TRBJ2-7 and V is TRBV19; possible D gene TRBD1, 6 bases. The V and J ends lost 3 bases and 0 bases respectively, with 9 bases between them. The CDR3 totals 14 residues. Germline CDR1 is LNHDA and CDR2 is SQIVND (reference sequence). CDR3 region: CASSMGAASYEQYF. The CDR3, as DNA: TGTGCCAGTAGTATGGGGGCAGCCTCCTACGAGCAGTACTTC.

This clone was counted only a few times. For the CDR3, the DNA is TGTGCCAGCGGAGACCCCGGACAGTTGAACACTGAAGCTTTCTTT. It codes for CASGDPGQLNTEAFF. The V and J genes are TRBV5-4 and TRBJ1-1, with TRBD1 as a possible D gene (6 bases). Trimming stripped 7 bases from V and 0 bases from J, with 16 bases between. CDR1 and CDR2 from the germline V gene are SGHNT and YYREEE (reference sequence). The CDR3 runs 15 residues.

This rearrangement joins TRBV7-9 to TRBJ2-7; D not certain. The CDR3 is 12 amino acids. V lost 1 base to trimming and J lost 3 bases, with 4 bases between them. Germline V gene data show CDR1 as SEHNR and CDR2 as FQNEAQ (reference sequence). The chain's CDR3 is CASSLEVYEQYF. In DNA form, the CDR3 reads TGTGCCAGCAGCTTAGAGGTCTACGAGCAGTACTTC.

The CDR3 sequence is CAISENPPGHRSYEQYF. In DNA, the CDR3 is TGTGCCATCAGTGAGAATCCTCCGGGGCATCGCTCTTACGAGCAGTACTTC. V is TRBV10-3 and J is TRBJ2-7; TRBD1 or TRBD2 may be the D gene (5 bases each). In germline, CDR1 is ENHRY, CDR2 SYGVKD. The CDR3 has 17 amino acids. V was pared by 2 bases and J by 4 bases, with 21 bases between.

This chain connects TRBV4-2 to TRBJ2-1; 7 bases are a match to TRBD1. The V gene end was trimmed by 1 base and the J gene end by 5 bases; junction bases not matched to a gene: 2. The V gene's germline CDR1 is LGHNA and CDR2 YNFKEQ. The CDR3 has 14 residues. The CDR3 sequence is CASSQGDSHNEQFF. Written as DNA, the CDR3 is TGTGCCAGCAGCCAAGGGGACAGCCACAATGAGCAGTTCTTC.

The chain couples TRBV10-1 to TRBJ2-5, with TRBD1 matching 9 bases. The CDR3 contains 13 residues. Germline CDR1 reads WNHNN; CDR2 reads SYGVQD (reference sequence). Trimming cost V 5 bases and J 5 bases; bases outside gene matches: 3. This CDR3 reads CASSRDREETQYF. CDR3 nucleotide sequence: TGCGCCAGCAGTAGGGACAGGGAGGAGACCCAGTACTTC.

The rearrangement uses TRBV7-9 and TRBJ1-3, with 8 bases matching TRBD1. The germline V gene has CDR1 SEHNR and CDR2 FQNEAQ (reference sequence). With 2 bases clipped from V and 3 bases from J, the junction kept 6 bases outside the gene matches. There are 16 residues in the CDR3. The CDR3 DNA sequence: TGTGCCAGCAGCTTAAGGGCAGGGGGCGTTGGAAACACCATATATTTT. Residues: CASSLRAGGVGNTIYF.

This clone was recorded at least ten times. This chain joins TRBV11-1 and TRBJ1-1; 8 nucleotides agree with TRBD1. V shed 5 bases and J 10 bases; nucleotides not matched to a gene: 3. CDR1 is SGHAT, CDR2 FQDESV, per germline (reference sequence). CDR3 length: 11 residues. The CDR3 bases are TGTGCCAGCAGCCCGACAGGGGTAGCTTTCTTT. This translates into CASSPTGVAFF. Full variable domain (remainder filled in from reference TRBV11-1 and TRBJ1-1): EAEVAQSPRYKITEKSQAVAFWCDPISGHATLYWYRQILGQGPELLVQFQDESVVDDSQLPKDRFSAERLKGVDSTLKIQPAELGDSAMYLCASSPTGVAFFGQGTRLTVV.

CDR3: CSANVETQYF. CDR3 bases: TGCAGTGCGAACGTAGAGACCCAGTACTTC. The V call is TRBV20-1, the J call TRBJ2-5, with D unresolved. The CDR3 covers 10 residues. Germline V gene lookup returns CDR1 DFQATT and CDR2 SNEGSKA (reference sequence). The V end was cut by 6 bases, the J end by 4 bases, with 6 bases between.

Of note for this clone: Other DNA sequences within the sample encode an identical CDR3. The chain uses TRBV2 and TRBJ1-5; D may be TRBD1 (5 bases). CDR3 length: 12 amino acids. CDR1 SNHLY and CDR2 FYNNEI come from the germline V gene. Between the trimmed V and J ends, which lost 9 bases and 1 base, there was a span of 7 bases. CDR3 in DNA: TGTGCCAGTGGGGCGAGCAATCAGCCCCAGCATTTT. It translates to CASGASNQPQHF.

A remark on this clone: Other DNA sequences in the sample encode the same CDR3. The chain carries TRBV19 and TRBJ2-1; D is uncertain. CDR1 is LNHDA and CDR2 is SQIVND in the germline V gene (reference sequence). Trimming pared 5 bases from V and 0 bases from J, leaving 8 bases between. This CDR3 contains 14 residues. As DNA, the CDR3 is TGTGCCAGTAGTCGTAGGAGCTCCTACAATGAGCAGTTCTTC. Its translation: CASSRRSSYNEQFF. Complete variable domain (other parts from reference TRBV19 and TRBJ2-1): DGGITQSPKYLFRKEGQNVTLSCEQNLNHDAMYWYRQDPGQGLRLIYYSQIVNDFQKGDIAEGYSVSREKKESFPLTVTSAQKNPTAFYLCASSRRSSYNEQFFGPGTRLTVL.

The chain employs TRBV7-9 and TRBJ2-3; 9 nucleotides align to TRBD2. Germline lookup yields CDR1 SEHNR and CDR2 FQNEAQ (reference sequence). The CDR3 covers 16 residues. With 3 bases clipped from V and 4 bases from J, the junction kept 8 bases outside the gene matches. CDR3 region: CASSLWYSGRSDTQYF. The DNA of the CDR3 is TGTGCCAGCAGCTTGTGGTATAGCGGGAGATCAGATACGCAGTATTTT.

The chain recombines TRBV6-5 with TRBJ2-7; D is undetermined. The CDR3 totals 14 residues. Germline V lookup: CDR1 MNHEY, CDR2 SVGAGI. With 8 bases removed from V and 0 bases from J, the gap between germline ends came to 14 bases. The CDR3 region is CASRTGVRSYEQYF. CDR3 sequence (DNA): TGTGCCAGCCGAACCGGTGTTCGCTCCTACGAGCAGTACTTC.

V is TRBV6-6 and J is TRBJ2-2, with D perhaps matching TRBD2 (5 bases). V gave up 7 bases and J gave up 1 base, with 10 bases separating them. The CDR3 is made up of 14 amino acids. Germline loops: CDR1 MNHNY, CDR2 SVGAGI (reference sequence). CDR3 nucleotides: TGTGCCAGCAACCGGGGTTTGAACACCGGGGAGCTGTTTTTT. Translation gives CASNRGLNTGELFF.

The chain recombines TRBV9 with TRBJ2-3, with TRBD2 as a possible D gene (6 bases). The CDR3 is made up of 15 amino acids. Trimming cost V 6 bases and J 1 base, with 15 bases left between them. Germline CDR1 and CDR2: SGDLS and YYNGEE. The CDR3 protein is CASTTGSVGTDTQYF. Written as DNA, the CDR3 is TGTGCCAGCACGACCGGGAGTGTTGGCACAGATACGCAGTATTTT. Variable domain in full (rest from reference TRBV9 and TRBJ2-3): DSGVTQTPKHLITATGQRVTLRCSPRSGDLSVYWYQQSLDQGLQFLIQYYNGEERAKGNILERFSAQQFPDLHSELNLSSLELGDSALYFCASTTGSVGTDTQYFGPGTRLTVL.

This chain connects TRBV15 to TRBJ2-7; D ambiguous. Deletions cut 3 bases from V and 0 bases from J, with 9 bases between. The germline V gene has CDR1 LNHNV and CDR2 YYDKDF (reference sequence). The CDR3 contains 14 residues. For the CDR3, the DNA is TGTGCCACCAGCAGTGTTATTCACTCCTACGAGCAGTACTTC. The encoded protein is CATSSVIHSYEQYF.

This clone was detected once. The chain has TRBV4-1 and TRBJ2-3; the D gene is possibly TRBD1 (6 bases). This CDR3 is 13 amino acids long. Trimming stripped 7 bases from V and 2 bases from J, with 10 bases between. Germline V lookup: CDR1 MGHRA, CDR2 YSYEKL. CDR3 loop: CASKQGITDTQYF. In nucleotides, the CDR3 is TGCGCCAGCAAGCAGGGGATCACAGATACGCAGTATTTT.